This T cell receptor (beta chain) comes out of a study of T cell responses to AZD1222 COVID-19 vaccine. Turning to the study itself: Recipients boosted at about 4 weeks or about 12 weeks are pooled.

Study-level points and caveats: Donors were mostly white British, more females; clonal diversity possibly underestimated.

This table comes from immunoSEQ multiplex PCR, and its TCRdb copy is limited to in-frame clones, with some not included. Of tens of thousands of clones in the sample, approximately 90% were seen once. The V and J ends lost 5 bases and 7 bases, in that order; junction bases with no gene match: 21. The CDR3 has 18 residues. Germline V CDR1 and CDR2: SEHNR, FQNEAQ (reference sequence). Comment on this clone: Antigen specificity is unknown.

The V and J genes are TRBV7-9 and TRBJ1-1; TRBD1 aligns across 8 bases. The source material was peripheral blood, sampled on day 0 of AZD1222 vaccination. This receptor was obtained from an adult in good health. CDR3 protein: CASSPTPGQGPFLVEAFF. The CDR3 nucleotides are TGTGCCAGCAGCCCCACCCCAGGACAGGGACCCTTCTTGGTTGAAGCTTTCTTT.